The 3 T cell receptor beta chains below were found in one sample sequenced in a study of graft-versus-host responses after intestinal transplantation. Processing was applied to graft tissue in order to liberate intraepithelial and lamina propria lymphocytes. Produced via immunoSEQ multiplex PCR; TCRdb's table is partial and in-frame only. The repertoire consists of more than 50,000 clones, with approximately 88% occurring once and the leading ten covering around 1.7%. The specimen comprised ileum tissue, sampled about 350 days after transplant. These receptors were obtained from a human patient who received an intestinal transplant, so some T cells may come from the graft donor.

V is TRBV11-1 and J is TRBJ1-1; 8 nucleotides match TRBD1. Germline V gene lookup returns CDR1 SGHAT and CDR2 FQDESV (reference sequence). The CDR3 consists of 13 residues. Germline trimming cut 1 base from V and 8 bases from J; bases unmatched to any gene: 3. CDR3 amino acids: CASSLGRQGEAFF. CDR3 DNA sequence: TGTGCCAGCAGCTTAGGAAGACAGGGGGAAGCTTTCTTT.

The V call is TRBV25-1, the J call TRBJ2-5, with 9 nucleotides matching TRBD2. The CDR3 runs 15 residues. J lost 5 bases, V lost 0 bases, and 4 bases had no gene match. The germline gives CDR1 MGHDK, CDR2 SYGVNS. CDR3 in amino acids: CASSEYAGGRETQYF. CDR3 DNA: TGTGCCAGCAGTGAATATGCGGGAGGGAGGGAGACCCAGTACTTC.

This clone was recorded once. Other DNA sequences in the same sample also yield this CDR3. The CDR3: CASSTRQGSEKLFF. The CDR3 DNA follows: TGTGCCAGCAGTACCCGACAGGGGTCTGAGAAACTGTTTTTT. The V and J genes are TRBV27 and TRBJ1-4, with 8 bases lining up with TRBD1. J lost 11 bases, V lost 5 bases, and 10 bases had no gene match. Germline CDR1 and CDR2: MNHEY and SMNVEV (reference sequence). This CDR3 is 14 amino acids long.